The 4 T cell receptor beta chains below all came from one sample that was sequenced in a study of blood T cell repertoires in COVID-19. Data came from immunoSEQ multiplex PCR; TCRdb stores just in-frame clones and leaves some out. Of around 200,000 clones in the sample, around 89% were seen once. The sample consisted of PBMCs or T cells enriched from blood (not recorded which). Receptor source: a man aged 30-40 years who had recovered from COVID-19.

This clone was detected ten times or more. The chain employs TRBV5-5 and TRBJ2-1, with 8 bases lining up with TRBD1. CDR1 and CDR2 (germline): SGHKS, YYEKEE (reference sequence). J lost 4 bases, V lost 0 bases, and 3 bases had no gene match. The CDR3 has 15 amino acids. For the CDR3, the DNA is TGTGCCAGCAGCTTGGTGCAGGGGGCTTACAATGAGCAGTTCTTC. Amino acids: CASSLVQGAYNEQFF.

In this sample, this clone turned up a few times. The chain recombines TRBV19 with TRBJ2-2; TRBD2 agrees at 8 bases. Germline assignment: CDR1 LNHDA and CDR2 SQIVND (reference sequence). The CDR3 extends over 13 amino acids. Unmatched junction bases numbered 0, after V lost 3 bases and J lost 6 bases. The CDR3 DNA follows: TGTGCCAGTAGTATCGGGGGGGCCGGGGAGCTGTTTTTT. Its translation: CASSIGGAGELFF.

The genes are TRBV30 and TRBJ2-3; TRBD1 aligns across 7 bases. Per the germline V gene, CDR1 is GTSNPN and CDR2 is SVGIG (reference sequence). This CDR3 contains 15 residues. V was pared by 0 bases and J by 0 bases, with 3 bases of the junction left unmatched. DNA for the CDR3: TGTGCCTGGAGTGTAACAGGGGCTAGCACAGATACGCAGTATTTT. Translated, it gives CAWSVTGASTDTQYF.

The CDR3 reads CASSLGAQGTEAFF. The CDR3 DNA follows: TGTGCCAGCAGTTTGGGGGCGCAGGGCACTGAAGCTTTCTTT. V gene TRBV27 combines with J gene TRBJ1-1; perhaps TRBD1 as D (6 bases). The germline V and J ends were trimmed by 3 bases and 4 bases, with 12 bases remaining between them. In germline, CDR1 is MNHEY, CDR2 SMNVEV (reference sequence). This CDR3 contains 14 residues.